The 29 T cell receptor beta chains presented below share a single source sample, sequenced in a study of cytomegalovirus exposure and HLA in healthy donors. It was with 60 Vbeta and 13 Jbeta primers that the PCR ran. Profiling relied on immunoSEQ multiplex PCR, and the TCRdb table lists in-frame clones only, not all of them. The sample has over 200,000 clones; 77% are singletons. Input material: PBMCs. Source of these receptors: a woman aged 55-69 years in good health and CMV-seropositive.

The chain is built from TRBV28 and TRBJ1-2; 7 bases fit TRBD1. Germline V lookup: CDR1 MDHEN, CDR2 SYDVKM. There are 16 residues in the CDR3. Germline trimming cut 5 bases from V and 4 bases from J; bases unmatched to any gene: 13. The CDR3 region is CASSPSKDRESYGYTF. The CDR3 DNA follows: TGTGCCAGCAGTCCATCGAAAGACAGGGAATCCTATGGCTACACCTTC.

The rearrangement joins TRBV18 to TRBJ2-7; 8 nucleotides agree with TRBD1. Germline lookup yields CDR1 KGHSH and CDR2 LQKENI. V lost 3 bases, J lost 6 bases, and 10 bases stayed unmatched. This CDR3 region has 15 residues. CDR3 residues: CASSPSTGELAEQYF. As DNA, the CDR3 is TGTGCCAGCTCACCCTCGACAGGGGAGTTGGCCGAGCAGTACTTC. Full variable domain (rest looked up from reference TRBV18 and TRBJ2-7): NAGVMQNPRHLVRRRGQEARLRCSPMKGHSHVYWYRQLPEEGLKFMVYLQKENIIDESGMPKERFSAEFPKEGPSILRIQQVVRGDSAAYFCASSPSTGELAEQYFGPGTRLTVT.

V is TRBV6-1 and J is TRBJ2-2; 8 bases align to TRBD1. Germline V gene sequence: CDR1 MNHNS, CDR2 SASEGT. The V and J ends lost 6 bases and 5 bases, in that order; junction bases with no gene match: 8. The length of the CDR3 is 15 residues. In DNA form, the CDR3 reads TGTGCCAGCAGACCAGGGGGCGCGGGAACCGGGGAGCTGTTTTTT. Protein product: CASRPGGAGTGELFF.

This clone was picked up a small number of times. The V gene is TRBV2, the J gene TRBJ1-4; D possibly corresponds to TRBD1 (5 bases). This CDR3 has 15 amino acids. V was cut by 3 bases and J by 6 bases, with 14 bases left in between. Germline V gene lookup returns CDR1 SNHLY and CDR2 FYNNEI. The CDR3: CASSDIQAGDEKLFF. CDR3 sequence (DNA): TGTGCCAGCAGTGATATACAGGCTGGGGATGAAAAACTGTTTTTT.

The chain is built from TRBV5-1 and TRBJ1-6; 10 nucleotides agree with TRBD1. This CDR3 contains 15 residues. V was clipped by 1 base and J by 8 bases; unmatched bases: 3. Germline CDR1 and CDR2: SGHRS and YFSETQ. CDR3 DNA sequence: TGCGCCAGCAGCTTGTGGGGACAGGGGTATTCACCCCTCCACTTT. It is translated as CASSLWGQGYSPLHF.

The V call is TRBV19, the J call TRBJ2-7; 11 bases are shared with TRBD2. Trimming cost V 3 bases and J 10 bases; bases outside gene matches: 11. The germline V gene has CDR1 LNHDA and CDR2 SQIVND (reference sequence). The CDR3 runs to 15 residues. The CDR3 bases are TGTGCCAGTAGTATTGGTACTAGCGGGAGATGGGTCCAGTACTTC. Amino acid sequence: CASSIGTSGRWVQYF.

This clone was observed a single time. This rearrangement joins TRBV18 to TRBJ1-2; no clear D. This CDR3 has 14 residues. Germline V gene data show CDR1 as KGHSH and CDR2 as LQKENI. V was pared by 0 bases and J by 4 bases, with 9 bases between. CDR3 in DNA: TGTGCCAGCTCACCACCGCACGGGTTCTATGGCTACACCTTC. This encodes CASSPPHGFYGYTF.

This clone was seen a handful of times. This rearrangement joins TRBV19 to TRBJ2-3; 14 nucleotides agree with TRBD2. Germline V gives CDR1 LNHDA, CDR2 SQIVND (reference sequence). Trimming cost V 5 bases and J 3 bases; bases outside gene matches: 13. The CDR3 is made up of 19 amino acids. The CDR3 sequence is CASSSGLAGVLRGTDTQYF. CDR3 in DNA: TGTGCCAGTAGTTCGGGACTAGCGGGGGTCCTACGTGGGACAGATACGCAGTATTTT.

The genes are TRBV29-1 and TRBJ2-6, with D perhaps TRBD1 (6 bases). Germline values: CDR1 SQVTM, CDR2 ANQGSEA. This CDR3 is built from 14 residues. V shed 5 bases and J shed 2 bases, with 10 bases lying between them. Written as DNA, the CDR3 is TGCAGCGTTCAGGGGTACCCTGGGGCCAACGTCCTGACTTTC. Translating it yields CSVQGYPGANVLTF.

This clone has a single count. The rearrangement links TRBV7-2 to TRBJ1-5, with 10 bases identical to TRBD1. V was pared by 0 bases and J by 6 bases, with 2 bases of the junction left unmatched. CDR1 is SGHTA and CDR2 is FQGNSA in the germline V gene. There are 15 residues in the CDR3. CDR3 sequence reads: CASSLAGQGSQPQHF. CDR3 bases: TGTGCCAGCAGCTTAGCGGGACAGGGGAGTCAGCCCCAGCATTTT.

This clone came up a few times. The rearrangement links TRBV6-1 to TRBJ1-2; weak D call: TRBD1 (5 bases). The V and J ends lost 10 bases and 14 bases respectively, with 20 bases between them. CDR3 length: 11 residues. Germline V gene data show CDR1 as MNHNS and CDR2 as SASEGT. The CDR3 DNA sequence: TGTGCCACTTCGGAGGGAGGGACCTCTACCTTC. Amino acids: CATSEGGTSTF.

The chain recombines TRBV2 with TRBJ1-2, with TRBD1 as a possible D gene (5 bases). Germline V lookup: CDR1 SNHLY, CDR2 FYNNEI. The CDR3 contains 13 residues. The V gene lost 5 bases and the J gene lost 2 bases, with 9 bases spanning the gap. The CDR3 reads CASSYDRNYGYTF. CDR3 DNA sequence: TGTGCCAGCAGTTATGACAGAAACTATGGCTACACCTTC.

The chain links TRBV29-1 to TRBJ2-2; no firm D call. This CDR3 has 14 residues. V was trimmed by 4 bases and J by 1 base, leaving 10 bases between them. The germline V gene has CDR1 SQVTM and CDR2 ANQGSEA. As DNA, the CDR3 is TGCAGCGTTGTTGGGCTACTGAACACCGGGGAGCTGTTTTTT. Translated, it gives CSVVGLLNTGELFF.

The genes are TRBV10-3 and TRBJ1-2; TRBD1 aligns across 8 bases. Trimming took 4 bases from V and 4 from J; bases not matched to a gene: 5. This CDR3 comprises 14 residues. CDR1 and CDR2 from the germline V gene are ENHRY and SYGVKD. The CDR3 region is CAISGQGQSYGYTF. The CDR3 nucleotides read TGTGCCATCAGTGGACAGGGGCAGAGCTATGGCTACACCTTC.

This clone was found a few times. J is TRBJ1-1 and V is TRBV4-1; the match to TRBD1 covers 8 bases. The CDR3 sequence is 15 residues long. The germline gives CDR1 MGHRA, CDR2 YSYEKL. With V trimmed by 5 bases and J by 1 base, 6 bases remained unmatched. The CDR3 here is CASSTTTGENTEAFF. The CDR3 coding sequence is TGCGCCAGCAGCACTACGACAGGGGAGAACACTGAAGCTTTCTTT.

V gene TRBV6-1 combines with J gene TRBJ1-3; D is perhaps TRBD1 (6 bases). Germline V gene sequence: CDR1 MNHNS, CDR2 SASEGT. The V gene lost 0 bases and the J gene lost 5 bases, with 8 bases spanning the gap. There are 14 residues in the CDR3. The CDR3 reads CASSEADSRNTIYF. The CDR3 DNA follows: TGTGCCAGCAGTGAAGCGGACAGTCGAAACACCATATATTTT.

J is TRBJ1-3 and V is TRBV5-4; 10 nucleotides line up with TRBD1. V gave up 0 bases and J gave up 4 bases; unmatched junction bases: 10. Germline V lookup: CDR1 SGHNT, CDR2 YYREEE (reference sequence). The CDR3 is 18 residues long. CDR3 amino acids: CASSLVPGTGVSGNTIYF. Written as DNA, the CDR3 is TGTGCCAGCAGCTTGGTGCCTGGGACAGGGGTATCAGGAAACACCATATATTTT.

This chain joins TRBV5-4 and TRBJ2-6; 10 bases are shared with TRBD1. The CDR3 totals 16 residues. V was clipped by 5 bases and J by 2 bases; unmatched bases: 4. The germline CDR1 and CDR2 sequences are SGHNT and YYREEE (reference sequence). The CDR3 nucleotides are TGTGCCAGCAGACCGACAGGGGGCGCTGGGGCCAACGTCCTGACTTTC. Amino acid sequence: CASRPTGGAGANVLTF.

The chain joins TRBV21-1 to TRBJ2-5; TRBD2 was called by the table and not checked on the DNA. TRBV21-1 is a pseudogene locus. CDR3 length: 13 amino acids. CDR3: CASSKGRVRHAYF. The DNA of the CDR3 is TGTGCCAGCAGCAAAGGGAGGGTCCGGCACGCGTACTTC.

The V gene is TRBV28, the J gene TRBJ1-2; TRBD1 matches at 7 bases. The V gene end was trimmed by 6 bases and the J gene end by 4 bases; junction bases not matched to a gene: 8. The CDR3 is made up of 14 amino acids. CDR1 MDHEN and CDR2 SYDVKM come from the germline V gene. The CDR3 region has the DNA TGTGCCAGCAGAGTACCGGGACAGAGCTATGGCTACACCTTC. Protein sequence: CASRVPGQSYGYTF.

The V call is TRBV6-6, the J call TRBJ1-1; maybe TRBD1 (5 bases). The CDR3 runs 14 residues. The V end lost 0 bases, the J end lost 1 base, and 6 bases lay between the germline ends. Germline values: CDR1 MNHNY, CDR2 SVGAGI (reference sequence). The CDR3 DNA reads TGTGCCAGCAGTTACTCCGGGGGGAACACTGAAGCTTTCTTT. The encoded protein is CASSYSGGNTEAFF.

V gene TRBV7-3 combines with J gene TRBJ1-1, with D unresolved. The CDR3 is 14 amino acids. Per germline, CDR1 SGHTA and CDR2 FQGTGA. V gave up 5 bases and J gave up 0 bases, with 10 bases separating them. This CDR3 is CASSPPGLNTEAFF. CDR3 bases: TGTGCCAGCAGCCCGCCGGGGTTGAACACTGAAGCTTTCTTT.

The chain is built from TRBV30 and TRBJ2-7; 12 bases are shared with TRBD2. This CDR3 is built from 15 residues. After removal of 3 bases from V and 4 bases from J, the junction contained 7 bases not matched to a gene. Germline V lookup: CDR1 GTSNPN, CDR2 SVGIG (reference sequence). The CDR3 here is CAWSAPGLAGYEQYF. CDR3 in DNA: TGTGCCTGGAGCGCACCGGGACTAGCGGGTTACGAGCAGTACTTC.

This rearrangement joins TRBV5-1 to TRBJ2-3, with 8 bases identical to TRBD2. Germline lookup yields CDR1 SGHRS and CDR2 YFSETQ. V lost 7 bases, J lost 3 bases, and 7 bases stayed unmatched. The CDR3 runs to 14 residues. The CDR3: CASRSGGETDTQYF. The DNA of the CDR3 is TGCGCCAGCCGAAGCGGGGGAGAGACAGATACGCAGTATTTT.

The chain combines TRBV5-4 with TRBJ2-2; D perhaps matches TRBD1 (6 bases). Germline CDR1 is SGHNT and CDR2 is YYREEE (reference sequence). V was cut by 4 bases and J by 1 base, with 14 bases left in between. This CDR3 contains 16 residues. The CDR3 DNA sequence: TGTGCCAGCAGCACCGGACAGAGCCAGAACACCGGGGAGCTGTTTTTT. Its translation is CASSTGQSQNTGELFF. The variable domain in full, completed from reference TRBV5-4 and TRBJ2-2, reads ETGVTQSPTHLIKTRGQQVTLRCSSQSGHNTVSWYQQALGQGPQFIFQYYREEENGRGNFPPRFSGLQFPNYSSELNVNALELDDSALYLCASSTGQSQNTGELFFGEGSRLTVL.

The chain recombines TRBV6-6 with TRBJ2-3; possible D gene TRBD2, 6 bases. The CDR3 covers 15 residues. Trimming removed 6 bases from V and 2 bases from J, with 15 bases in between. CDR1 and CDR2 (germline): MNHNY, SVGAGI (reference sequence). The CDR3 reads CASRRGGDLTDTQYF. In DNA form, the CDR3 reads TGTGCCAGCAGGCGAGGCGGGGACCTCACAGATACGCAGTATTTT.

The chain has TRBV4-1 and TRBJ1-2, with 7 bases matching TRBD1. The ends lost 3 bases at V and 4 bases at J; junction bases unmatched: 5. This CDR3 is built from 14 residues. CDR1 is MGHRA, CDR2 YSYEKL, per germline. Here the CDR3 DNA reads TGCGCCAGCAGCCATGAGGGGGCTGGCTATGGCTACACCTTC. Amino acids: CASSHEGAGYGYTF.

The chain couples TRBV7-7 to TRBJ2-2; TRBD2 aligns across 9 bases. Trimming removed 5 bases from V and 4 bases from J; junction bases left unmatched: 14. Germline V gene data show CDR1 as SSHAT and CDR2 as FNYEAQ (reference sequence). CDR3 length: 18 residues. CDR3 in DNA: TGTGCCAGCAGCGCCAGTACCTCCGCGGGGGGGCCCACCGGGGAGCTGTTTTTT. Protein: CASSASTSAGGPTGELFF.

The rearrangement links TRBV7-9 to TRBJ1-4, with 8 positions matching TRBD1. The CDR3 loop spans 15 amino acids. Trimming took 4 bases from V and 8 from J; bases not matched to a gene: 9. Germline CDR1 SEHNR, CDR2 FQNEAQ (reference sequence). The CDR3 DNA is TGTGCCAGCAGCTCCGGACAGGGCGCGCGGGAAAAACTGTTTTTT. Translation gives CASSSGQGAREKLFF.